Below are 30 T cell receptor beta chains sequenced from a single sample in a study of T cell repertoires in cytomegalovirus infection. These receptors' antigens are unknown. Via MiXCR, TCRdb re-called the reads, giving one row per CDR3 protein. In the table there are around 85,000 distinct CDR3 sequences, approximately 45% of which are singletons. Here the sequenced sample was CD8+ T cells from cultured PBMCs, taken from culture after CMV antigen stimulation. The receptors derive from a human donor in good health (CMV status not recorded). Some clones in this sample may be carry-over from other donors' samples.

The chain has TRBV19 and TRBJ2-2, with 8 bases lining up with TRBD1. V shed 5 bases, J shed 2 bases, and the junction held 7 bases outside the gene matches. CDR1 is LNHDA, CDR2 SQIVND, per germline (reference sequence). The CDR3 has 16 amino acids. The CDR3 protein is CASSPWTGRNTGELFF. CDR3 DNA: TGTGCCAGTAGTCCTTGGACAGGGAGAAACACCGGGGAGCTGTTTTTT.

This clonotype turned up a few times. The rearrangement joins TRBV19 to TRBJ2-2, with D possibly being TRBD2 (5 bases). V was trimmed by 4 bases and J by 3 bases, leaving 12 bases between them. CDR1 is LNHDA, CDR2 SQIVND, per germline (reference sequence). This CDR3 has 15 amino acids. The CDR3 coding sequence is TGTGCCAGTAGTAGGGTGGGAGATTACACCGGGGAGCTGTTTTTT. This encodes CASSRVGDYTGELFF.

The chain combines TRBV24-1 with TRBJ2-2; D remains unclear. The V and J ends lost 7 bases and 7 bases respectively, with 12 bases between them. From germline, CDR1 is KGHDR and CDR2 SFDVKD. This CDR3 comprises 13 residues. CDR3 DNA: TGTGCCACCAGGACGGATGGGGACGGGGAGCTGTTTTTT. Translation: CATRTDGDGELFF.

Comments on this clonotype: An end of the junction does not agree with germline; a read error may underlie this. The gene calls are TRBV4-1 and TRBJ2-2; no firm D call. The CDR3 is 13 amino acids. Germline V gene data show CDR1 as MGHRA and CDR2 as YSYEKL. The CDR3 sequence: CASSQDQNGELFF. The CDR3 nucleotides read TGTGCCAGCAGCCAAGATCAAAACGGGGAGCTGTTTTTT.

V gene TRBV7-3 combines with J gene TRBJ1-6; D unresolved. The CDR3 contains 12 residues. Trimming removed 8 bases at V and 2 bases at J, with 4 bases between. Germline V gene sequence: CDR1 SGHTA, CDR2 FQGTGA. In DNA, the CDR3 is TGTGCCAGCTCAACCTATAATTCACCCCTCCACTTT. Protein product: CASSTYNSPLHF.

The sample holds a few counts of this clonotype. V usage is TRBV20-1 and J usage is TRBJ2-5; D might be TRBD2 (6 bases). V lost 5 bases, J lost 2 bases, and 21 bases lay in between. The CDR3 is 16 residues long. The germline V gene has CDR1 DFQATT and CDR2 SNEGSKA (reference sequence). The CDR3 DNA sequence: TGCAGTGCTCCCTTGAGGGGCGGGATGGGGCAAGAGACCCAGTACTTC. Translation: CSAPLRGGMGQETQYF.

This clonotype has only a few counts. The chain couples TRBV7-8 to TRBJ1-1; 7 bases match TRBD1. CDR3 length: 15 residues. Losses at the gene ends were 1 base for V and 2 bases for J; bases not matched to a gene: 4. Germline CDR1 is SGHVS and CDR2 is FQNEAQ. CDR3 in DNA: TGTGCCAGCAGCTTAGTGACAGGGTACAACACTGAAGCTTTCTTT. This codes for CASSLVTGYNTEAFF.

The V call is TRBV5-4, the J call TRBJ2-3; perhaps TRBD2 as D (5 bases). Germline-derived CDR1 and CDR2 are SGHNT and YYREEE (reference sequence). Trimming cost V 0 bases and J 5 bases, with 7 bases left between them. The CDR3 is made up of 13 amino acids. The CDR3, as DNA: TGTGCCAGCAGCTTGGTGGCGGGAGATACGCAGTATTTT. Protein product: CASSLVAGDTQYF.

In this sample, this clonotype turned up a few times. The chain combines TRBV10-2 with TRBJ2-3; no clear D. Germline V gene sequence: CDR1 WSHSY, CDR2 SAAADI. Trimming stripped 2 bases from V and 1 base from J, with 10 bases between. The CDR3 sequence is 15 residues long. CDR3 sequence reads: CASSESRPRTDTQYF. DNA of the CDR3: TGCGCCAGCAGTGAGAGCCGTCCCCGCACAGATACGCAGTATTTT.

The chain recombines TRBV9 with TRBJ1-3; D possibly corresponds to TRBD1 (6 bases). V lost 3 bases, J lost 0 bases, and 10 bases lay in between. The CDR3 is 15 amino acids. Germline CDR1 SGDLS, CDR2 YYNGEE. CDR3 sequence (DNA): TGTGCCAGCAGCGGAGGACAGACCTCTGGAAACACCATATATTTT. It specifies CASSGGQTSGNTIYF.

The table lists this clonotype with a few counts. CDR3 sequence: CASSASSYEQYF. In DNA, the CDR3 is TGTGCCAGCAGCGCATCCTCCTACGAGCAGTACTTC. The chain employs TRBV7-2 and TRBJ2-7; no firm D call. Trimming left V 5 bases short and J 0 bases short, with 5 bases between. CDR3 length: 12 residues. Germline CDR1 reads SGHTA; CDR2 reads FQGNSA. The full variable domain, in which reference TRBV7-2 and TRBJ2-7 provide the parts outside the CDR3, is GAGVSQSPSNKVTEKGKDVELRCDPISGHTALYWYRQSLGQGLEFLIYFQGNSAPDKSGLPSDRFSAERTGGSVSTLTIQRTQQEDSAVYLCASSASSYEQYFGPGTRLTVT.

This clonotype was seen a few times. The chain employs TRBV28 and TRBJ2-1, with TRBD2 matching 10 bases. V was pared by 6 bases and J by 1 base, with 3 bases of the junction left unmatched. CDR1 is MDHEN, CDR2 SYDVKM, per germline. The CDR3 consists of 15 residues. CDR3 in amino acids: CASSQLAGSYNEQFF. As DNA, the CDR3 is TGTGCCAGCAGCCAACTAGCGGGGTCCTACAATGAGCAGTTCTTC.

This clonotype was detected only a few times. The J gene is TRBJ2-1, the V gene TRBV7-9, with 13 bases identical to TRBD2. V trimming: 4 bases; J trimming: 7 bases; junction bases outside the gene matches: 10. The CDR3 consists of 17 residues. CDR1 SEHNR and CDR2 FQNEAQ come from the germline V gene (reference sequence). CDR3 bases: TGTGCCAGCAGCTCCGGGACTAGCGGGACCATGGGGAATGAGCAGTTCTTC. Protein: CASSSGTSGTMGNEQFF.

This chain connects TRBV6-2 or TRBV6-3 to TRBJ2-2; no clear D gene. Per the germline V gene, CDR1 is MNHEY and CDR2 is SVGEGT. The CDR3 extends over 12 amino acids. The V end was cut by 2 bases, the J end by 6 bases, with 4 bases between. CDR3 DNA: TGTGCCAGCAGTTACAGACCCGGGGAGCTGTTTTTT. Residues: CASSYRPGELFF.

This clonotype was counted between two and nine times. This sequence joins TRBV7-8 and TRBJ2-7; D not resolved. The CDR3 sequence is 14 residues long. The V end was cut by 0 bases, the J end by 2 bases, with 8 bases between. CDR1 and CDR2 from the germline V gene are SGHVS and FQNEAQ. The CDR3 region has the DNA TGTGCCAGCAGCTTAGCGCCGGAAACCTACGAGCAGTACTTC. Translating it yields CASSLAPETYEQYF. The full variable domain, rest sourced from reference TRBV7-8 and TRBJ2-7, is GAGVSQSPRYKVAKRGQDVALRCDPISGHVSLFWYQQALGQGPEFLTYFQNEAQLDKSGLPSDRFFAERPEGSVSTLKIQRTQQEDSAVYLCASSLAPETYEQYFGPGTRLTVT.

This clonotype was detected a few times. The genes are TRBV7-9 and TRBJ2-3; possible D gene TRBD1, 6 bases. The germline V gene encodes CDR1 SEHNR and CDR2 FQNEAQ (reference sequence). The CDR3 runs 17 residues. The V and J ends lost 3 bases and 1 base respectively, with 17 bases between them. The DNA of the CDR3 is TGTGCCAGCAGCTTCCTCTTACAGGGACGAGGCACAGATACGCAGTATTTT. Translation gives CASSFLLQGRGTDTQYF.

In its sample, this clonotype was seen a few times. This chain joins TRBV29-1 and TRBJ2-7; D possibly matches TRBD1 or TRBD2 (5 bases each). The CDR3 consists of 16 residues. Germline CDR1 SQVTM, CDR2 ANQGSEA. V was cut by 0 bases and J by 3 bases, with 18 bases left in between. The CDR3, as DNA: TGCAGCGTTGAAGAAGCCTCCGGGACGGAAAGCTACGAGCAGTACTTC. Translating gives CSVEEASGTESYEQYF.

Turning to this clonotype: The junction and the germline gene differ at one end; a read error may be behind it. V is TRBV6-2 or TRBV6-3 and J is TRBJ2-2; D gene ambiguous. This CDR3 is built from 16 residues. CDR1 MNHEY and CDR2 SVGEGT come from the germline V gene. CDR3 residues: CARSYSNLFPPWELFF. The CDR3 DNA follows: TGTGCCCGCAGTTACTCGAATCTTTTCCCCCCGTGGGAGCTGTTTTTT.

This clonotype was seen a few times. This chain joins TRBV2 and TRBJ2-6; maybe TRBD1 (6 bases). This CDR3 has 19 residues. CDR1 and CDR2 (germline): SNHLY, FYNNEI. The ends were cut back, 5 bases at V and 2 bases at J, with 22 bases in the middle. CDR3 nucleotides: TGTGCCAGCAGTCTCCGACAGGCTCCTTCCTTTGCTGGGGCCAACGTCCTGACTTTC. This sequence encodes CASSLRQAPSFAGANVLTF.

This chain links TRBV10-2 with TRBJ2-7; the D is unclear. Trimming left V 2 bases short and J 0 bases short, with 8 bases between. CDR3 length: 14 amino acids. Germline values: CDR1 WSHSY, CDR2 SAAADI. The CDR3 loop is CASSENSFSYEQYF. The CDR3 coding sequence is TGCGCCAGCAGTGAGAACTCCTTCTCCTACGAGCAGTACTTC.

The chain recombines TRBV10-2 with TRBJ2-3; 11 bases are a match to TRBD2. The CDR3 is 14 amino acids. CDR1 WSHSY and CDR2 SAAADI come from the germline V gene. V trimming: 7 bases; J trimming: 6 bases; junction bases outside the gene matches: 6. CDR3 in DNA: TGCGCCAGCACCGTAGCGGGGGGGCAGGATACGCAGTATTTT. This codes for CASTVAGGQDTQYF.

The chain uses TRBV19 and TRBJ1-1, with 7 bases fitting TRBD1. Trimming at V came to 3 bases and at J to 4 bases, leaving 11 bases not matched to a gene. The CDR3 has 16 residues. CDR1 is LNHDA and CDR2 is SQIVND in the germline V gene (reference sequence). CDR3 amino acids: CASSIRPGTDFTEAFF. CDR3 sequence (DNA): TGTGCCAGTAGTATTCGACCCGGGACAGATTTCACTGAAGCTTTCTTT.

The chain employs TRBV11-2 and TRBJ2-1; no reliable D call. This CDR3 has 12 residues. V lost 3 bases and J 5 bases, leaving 5 bases between the germline ends. CDR1 is SGHAT and CDR2 is FQNNGV in the germline V gene. CDR3 nucleotide sequence: TGTGCCAGCAGCTTTCCGGACAATGAGCAGTTCTTC. Amino acids: CASSFPDNEQFF.

About this clonotype: At one of its ends the junction is not consistent with the germline gene, which may arise from a read error. CDR3 nucleotides: TGTGCCAGCAGCCAAGATCGACCAGCGGGGGCCGCGGTGTACCAAGAGACCCAGTACTTC. It translates to CASSQDRPAGAAVYQETQYF. This sequence joins TRBV4-1 and TRBJ2-5; TRBD2 matches 8 bases. The CDR3 covers 20 residues. The V gene's germline CDR1 is MGHRA and CDR2 YSYEKL.

V gene TRBV7-2 combines with J gene TRBJ2-7; TRBD1 agrees at 9 bases. The germline CDR1 and CDR2 sequences are SGHTA and FQGNSA. The V gene end was trimmed by 3 bases and the J gene end by 6 bases; junction bases not matched to a gene: 6. The CDR3 spans 14 residues. In DNA, the CDR3 is TGTGCCAGCAGCTTTGGACAGGGGACGCGCGAGCAGTACTTC. Protein product: CASSFGQGTREQYF.

This CDR3 is CATSRVSGSSEQYF. The CDR3 DNA sequence: TGTGCCACCAGCAGAGTCTCGGGCAGTTCCGAGCAGTACTTC. The V call is TRBV15, the J call TRBJ2-7, with no clear D. The V gene lost 1 base and the J gene lost 6 bases, with 13 bases spanning the gap. Per the germline V gene, CDR1 is LNHNV and CDR2 is YYDKDF (reference sequence). This CDR3 region has 14 residues.

This clonotype has only a few counts. V usage is TRBV19 and J usage is TRBJ1-1, with D perhaps TRBD1 (6 bases). The CDR3 loop spans 15 amino acids. V gave up 1 base and J gave up 6 bases, with 15 bases separating them. Germline V CDR1 and CDR2: LNHDA, SQIVND (reference sequence). The CDR3 DNA is TGTGCCAGTAGTATAGTAGGCAGGGGATTGGCTGAAGCTTTCTTT. This gives the protein CASSIVGRGLAEAFF.

This chain joins TRBV4-1 and TRBJ1-3, with a possible D match to TRBD1 (5 bases). Trimming took off 5 bases at V and 3 bases at J, with 11 bases between the two ends. The CDR3 loop spans 14 amino acids. Germline V gene lookup returns CDR1 MGHRA and CDR2 YSYEKL. As DNA, the CDR3 is TGCGCCAGCAGCATCCCGACAGATGGAAACACCATATATTTT. Its protein product is CASSIPTDGNTIYF.

The V call is TRBV6-5, the J call TRBJ2-2; a possible D gene is TRBD1 (5 bases). CDR3 length: 15 residues. The germline V gene has CDR1 MNHEY and CDR2 SVGAGI. V was clipped by 2 bases and J by 4 bases, with 11 bases between them. Here the CDR3 reads CASSYGRVGTGELFF. The CDR3, as DNA: TGTGCCAGCAGTTACGGCAGGGTGGGCACCGGGGAGCTGTTTTTT.

This clonotype was seen a single time. The chain links TRBV14 to TRBJ2-3; perhaps TRBD2 as D (7 bases). CDR1 and CDR2 (germline): SGHDN, FVKESK. The CDR3 is made up of 22 amino acids. Trimming took 0 bases from V and 0 from J, leaving 28 bases between them. This chain's CDR3 is CASSQDPCQTGQAGSSTDTQYF. In DNA form, the CDR3 reads TGTGCCAGCAGCCAAGATCCATGTCAGACGGGACAAGCGGGGTCTAGCACAGATACGCAGTATTTT.